These 15 T cell receptor beta chains were sequenced from one sample in a study of T-cell reconstitution after alpha-beta-depleted transplantation in children. Preparation of the TCRbeta library used unique molecular identifiers. TCRdb analysed the PCR reads with MiXCR anew, one entry per CDR3 protein. This repertoire shows a few hundred thousand distinct CDR3 sequences, over 10% found once; its top ten account for approximately 2.1%. Specimen: PBMCs, mostly from graft donor cells, collected 360 days after TCRalphabeta/CD19-depleted stem cell transplant. The receptors were gathered from a male patient between 5 and 17 years old who had a stem cell transplant for acute myeloid leukemia, so the T cells may come from the graft donor.

There are many counts of this clonotype. The chain joins TRBV29-1 to TRBJ2-6; a weak D match, TRBD1 (6 bases). Per the germline V gene, CDR1 is SQVTM and CDR2 is ANQGSEA. CDR3 size: 15 residues. The ends were cut back, 6 bases at V and 0 bases at J, with 12 bases in the middle. In DNA form, the CDR3 reads TGCAGCGTGCAGGGGACCCACTCTGGGGCCAACGTCCTGACTTTC. It translates to CSVQGTHSGANVLTF.

The chain employs TRBV29-1 and TRBJ2-5; a weak D match, TRBD1 (6 bases). This CDR3 spans 13 amino acids. The V gene's germline CDR1 is SQVTM and CDR2 ANQGSEA. Deletions cut 3 bases from V and 5 bases from J, with 13 bases between. The CDR3 DNA reads TGCAGCGTTGAGCGGCTAGGGGGTGAGACCCAGTACTTC. Amino acids: CSVERLGGETQYF.

This clonotype has just a few counts. This sequence joins TRBV20-1 and TRBJ2-3; D perhaps matches TRBD2 (5 bases). The germline V gene encodes CDR1 DFQATT and CDR2 SNEGSKA (reference sequence). The CDR3 extends over 15 amino acids. Trimming removed 3 bases from V and 0 bases from J, with 13 bases in between. CDR3 in DNA: TGCAGTGCTAGTGCTGGGAGTGCTAGCACAGATACGCAGTATTTT. This encodes CSASAGSASTDTQYF.

V is TRBV15 and J is TRBJ2-3; tentatively, D is TRBD2 (5 bases). This CDR3 comprises 19 residues. V lost 0 bases, J lost 2 bases, and 21 bases lay in between. Looked up from germline, CDR1 is LNHNV and CDR2 is YYDKDF (reference sequence). The DNA for the CDR3 is TGTGCCACCAGCAGAGATCCTTTCATAGTGGGAGTTTTCACAGATACGCAGTATTTT. Translated: CATSRDPFIVGVFTDTQYF. The full variable domain, in which reference TRBV15 and TRBJ2-3 provide the parts outside the CDR3, is DAMVIQNPRYQVTQFGKPVTLSCSQTLNHNVMYWYQQKSSQAPKLLFHYYDKDFNNEADTPDNFQSRRPNTSFCFLDIRSPGLGDTAMYLCATSRDPFIVGVFTDTQYFGPGTRLTVL.

This chain connects TRBV20-1 to TRBJ1-5, with D perhaps TRBD1 (5 bases). The V gene's germline CDR1 is DFQATT and CDR2 SNEGSKA (reference sequence). Trimming took off 6 bases at V and 5 bases at J, with 29 bases between the two ends. CDR3 length equals 18 residues. The CDR3 is CSADLRRGNTENHQPQHF. Here the CDR3 DNA reads TGCAGTGCAGACCTCCGTAGGGGCAACACCGAGAACCATCAGCCCCAGCATTTT.

This clonotype was seen at least ten times. V is TRBV12-5 and J is TRBJ2-1, with D unclear. Looked up from germline, CDR1 is LGHNT and CDR2 is FRNRAP. The CDR3 has 16 amino acids. Trimming removed 1 base from V and 1 base from J, with 11 bases in between. The CDR3 is CASGLARGASYNEQFF. The CDR3 DNA follows: TGTGCTAGTGGTTTGGCGCGTGGAGCTTCCTACAATGAGCAGTTCTTC.

The rearrangement joins TRBV12-3 or TRBV12-4 to TRBJ2-7, with D maybe TRBD1 (6 bases). V dropped 10 bases and J dropped 3 bases, with 19 bases sitting between them. The CDR3 is 14 residues long. The CDR3 here is CATKLTGGLYEQYF. In DNA, the CDR3 is TGTGCCACTAAACTGACAGGAGGCCTCTACGAGCAGTACTTC.

This clonotype was seen repeatedly, ten times or more. The CDR3 DNA sequence: TGCAGTGCTAGGGAGGGTCCGGCCCACGAGCAGTACTTC. Its protein is CSAREGPAHEQYF. The gene calls are TRBV20-1 and TRBJ2-7, with D perhaps TRBD2 (6 bases). This CDR3 has 13 amino acids. Germline CDR1 reads DFQATT; CDR2 reads SNEGSKA (reference sequence). Trimming stripped 3 bases from V and 5 bases from J, with 14 bases between.

The V call is TRBV7-9, the J call TRBJ2-4; 8 bases map to TRBD2. V shed 4 bases, J shed 4 bases, and the junction held 9 bases outside the gene matches. Germline CDR1 and CDR2: SEHNR and FQNEAQ (reference sequence). The CDR3 sequence is 16 residues long. The CDR3 here is CASSSSMGLGKNIQYF. The DNA of the CDR3 is TGTGCCAGCAGCTCTAGCATGGGACTAGGGAAAAACATTCAGTACTTC.

This chain uses TRBV4-3 with TRBJ2-7, with D hard to call. Germline lookup yields CDR1 LGHNA and CDR2 YSLEER. The CDR3 totals 12 residues. The germline V and J ends were trimmed by 0 bases and 5 bases, with 5 bases remaining between them. Here the CDR3 reads CASSQDSNEQYF. In DNA form, the CDR3 reads TGCGCCAGCAGCCAAGATTCAAACGAGCAGTACTTC.

The rearrangement joins TRBV28 to TRBJ2-5, with D perhaps being TRBD1 or TRBD2 (5 bases each). Germline V gives CDR1 MDHEN, CDR2 SYDVKM. This CDR3 is 14 amino acids long. Trimming left V 8 bases short and J 2 bases short, with 15 bases between. This CDR3 reads CASGHDRLQETQYF. Here the CDR3 DNA reads TGTGCCAGCGGCCACGACAGACTACAAGAGACCCAGTACTTC.

This sequence joins TRBV27 and TRBJ2-1, with a weak D call TRBD1 (6 bases). CDR3 length equals 15 residues. Deletions cut 3 bases from V and 6 bases from J, with 15 bases between. Germline V lookup: CDR1 MNHEY, CDR2 SMNVEV (reference sequence). DNA of the CDR3: TGTGCCAGCAGTTTGGTACAGGGTAGTGGCAATGAGCAGTTCTTC. Translation: CASSLVQGSGNEQFF.

This clonotype was seen many times. V gene TRBV28 combines with J gene TRBJ2-1; TRBD2 aligns across 7 bases. Germline V gene lookup returns CDR1 MDHEN and CDR2 SYDVKM. Unmatched junction bases numbered 3, after V lost 0 bases and J lost 1 base. The length of the CDR3 is 16 residues. The CDR3: CASSLWWEGSYNEQFF. The DNA of the CDR3 is TGTGCCAGCAGTTTATGGTGGGAGGGATCCTACAATGAGCAGTTCTTC.

The chain uses TRBV11-3 and TRBJ2-3; D possibly matches TRBD1 or TRBD2 (5 bases each). CDR1 and CDR2 (germline): SGHNT, YENEEA. The CDR3 spans 14 residues. Trimming cost V 6 bases and J 4 bases, with 14 bases left between them. The CDR3 here is CASRRGAISDTQYF. DNA for the CDR3: TGTGCCAGCAGACGAGGGGCAATCTCAGATACGCAGTATTTT.

V and J are TRBV10-3 and TRBJ2-7; D is unresolved. Looked up from germline, CDR1 is ENHRY and CDR2 is SYGVKD. Deletions cut 3 bases from V and 2 bases from J, with 8 bases between. CDR3 length: 13 amino acids. The CDR3: CAISEGPAYEQYF. CDR3 in DNA: TGTGCCATCAGTGAAGGTCCAGCCTACGAGCAGTACTTC.